Reported below is one TCR beta chain. Its antigen is as yet unknown. This sample stems from a study of OX40 agonist ivuxolimab in advanced cancers. In the study overall: Ivuxolimab, an antibody that agonizes OX40 (CD134), was administered to the patients.

Germline V gene data show CDR1 as SGHVS and CDR2 as FQNEAQ. Trimming stripped 1 base from V and 6 bases from J, with 4 bases between. The CDR3 loop spans 13 amino acids. Autoimmune disease history or systemic immunosuppression excluded patients. Study results and limitations: CD4+ T cells averaged fewer expanded clones than CD8+ T cells.

This table comes from immunoSEQ multiplex PCR, and its TCRdb copy is limited to in-frame clones, with some not included. Found here are around 76,000 clones, approximately 86% of them singletons; the top ten hold nearly 8%. The chain uses TRBV7-8 and TRBJ1-6; the D is unclear. The receptor comes from an adult with an advanced solid tumor such as melanoma, head and neck, liver or kidney cancer. The material was CD4+ or CD8+ T cells sorted from blood, obtained in a trial of the OX40 agonist ivuxolimab. In DNA, the CDR3 is TGTGCCAGCAGCTTAGGCCCTAATTCACCCCTCCACTTT. The encoded protein is CASSLGPNSPLHF.